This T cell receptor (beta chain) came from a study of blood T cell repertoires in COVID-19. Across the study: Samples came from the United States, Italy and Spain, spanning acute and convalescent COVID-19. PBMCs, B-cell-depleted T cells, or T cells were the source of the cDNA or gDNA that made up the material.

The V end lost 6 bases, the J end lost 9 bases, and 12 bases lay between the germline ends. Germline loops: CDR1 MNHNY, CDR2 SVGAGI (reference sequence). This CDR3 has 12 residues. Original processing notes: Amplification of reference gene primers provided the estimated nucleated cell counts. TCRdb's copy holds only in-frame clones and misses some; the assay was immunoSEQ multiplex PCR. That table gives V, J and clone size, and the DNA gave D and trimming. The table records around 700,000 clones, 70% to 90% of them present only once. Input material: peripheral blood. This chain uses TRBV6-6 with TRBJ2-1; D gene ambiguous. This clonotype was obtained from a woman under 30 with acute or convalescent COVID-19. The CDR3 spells CASSYPPSEQFF. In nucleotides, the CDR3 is TGTGCCAGCAGCTACCCTCCGAGTGAGCAGTTCTTC.